Below are 20 T cell receptor beta chains sequenced from a single sample in a study of graft-versus-host responses after intestinal transplantation. The method was immunoSEQ multiplex PCR; TCRdb's version includes in-frame clones alone and lacks a portion of them. This sample has over 65,000 clones, with 90% to 95% found just once. These receptors lack a known antigen. The sequencing used unstimulated CD4+ T cells sorted from spleen or lymph node cells, collected before intestinal transplant. The source is a human donor who received an intestinal transplant.

The rearrangement joins TRBV14 to TRBJ2-7, with 8 bases aligning to TRBD1. Germline CDR1 is SGHDN and CDR2 is FVKESK. V shed 2 bases and J 2 bases; nucleotides not matched to a gene: 11. CDR3 length equals 17 residues. The CDR3 reads CASSQTHLGTGPYEQYF. CDR3 nucleotides: TGTGCCAGCAGCCAAACCCACCTCGGGACAGGCCCCTACGAGCAGTACTTC.

This clone was counted a single time. Here the CDR3 reads CASSGQKNTEAFF. The CDR3 DNA reads TGTGCCAGCAGTGGGCAAAAGAACACTGAAGCTTTCTTT. This chain joins TRBV2 and TRBJ1-1, with no clear D. Per germline, CDR1 SNHLY and CDR2 FYNNEI. V dropped 4 bases and J dropped 1 base, with 7 bases sitting between them. This CDR3 is built from 13 residues.

The genes are TRBV7-2 and TRBJ1-4; no reliable D call. The CDR3 loop spans 12 amino acids. In germline, CDR1 is SGHTA, CDR2 FQGNSA. The V gene lost 0 bases and the J gene lost 8 bases, with 4 bases spanning the gap. The CDR3: CASSLAEEKLFF. Written as DNA, the CDR3 is TGTGCCAGCAGCTTAGCCGAGGAAAAACTGTTTTTT.

The J gene is TRBJ1-1, the V gene TRBV5-1; 7 bases align to TRBD1. With 4 bases clipped from V and 4 bases from J, the junction kept 4 bases outside the gene matches. The CDR3 is 13 residues long. Germline values: CDR1 SGHRS, CDR2 YFSETQ. The CDR3: CASSETGATEAFF. In nucleotides, the CDR3 is TGCGCCAGCAGCGAAACAGGGGCCACTGAAGCTTTCTTT.

V and J are TRBV5-1 and TRBJ1-4; D might be TRBD1 (6 bases). The CDR3 consists of 19 residues. Germline V CDR1 and CDR2: SGHRS, YFSETQ. V dropped 4 bases and J dropped 3 bases, with 25 bases sitting between them. The CDR3 coding sequence is TGCGCCAGCAGCGAGAGAGGCAGGGGCGTGTTTTGGGCTAATGAAAAACTGTTTTTT. This gives the protein CASSERGRGVFWANEKLFF.

V and J are TRBV11-2 and TRBJ2-7, with 8 bases that match TRBD2. The CDR3 runs to 16 residues. Trimming removed 3 bases from V and 0 bases from J; junction bases left unmatched: 7. In germline, CDR1 is SGHAT, CDR2 FQNNGV. This CDR3 is CASSFRRGALSYEQYF. CDR3 nucleotides: TGTGCCAGCAGCTTTCGGCGGGGGGCCCTCTCCTACGAGCAGTACTTC.

This chain links TRBV6-1 with TRBJ1-5; possible D gene TRBD1, 6 bases. This CDR3 contains 15 residues. V lost 4 bases and J lost 7, with 17 bases in between. Germline V lookup: CDR1 MNHNS, CDR2 SASEGT. CDR3 in DNA: TGTGCCAGCAGTGTAGGGCAGGGGCGGGGGCAGCCCCAGCATTTT. It yields the protein CASSVGQGRGQPQHF.

The chain combines TRBV11-3 with TRBJ1-1; 8 nucleotides agree with TRBD1. CDR1 and CDR2 (germline): SGHNT, YENEEA. CDR3 size: 14 residues. The V segment lost 4 bases and the J segment 5 bases; nucleotides outside the gene matches: 6. The CDR3 spells CASSSTGVRTEAFF. CDR3 in DNA: TGTGCCAGCAGCTCGACAGGGGTAAGAACTGAAGCTTTCTTT.

This chain connects TRBV6-5 to TRBJ1-4; D remains unclear. The V end lost 4 bases, the J end lost 4 bases, and 10 bases lay between the germline ends. The germline V gene encodes CDR1 MNHEY and CDR2 SVGAGI. The length of the CDR3 is 14 residues. This chain's CDR3 is CASSLQSFNEKLFF. The CDR3 DNA follows: TGTGCCAGCAGTTTACAGAGTTTTAATGAAAAACTGTTTTTT.

This chain connects TRBV12-5 to TRBJ1-5; D unclear. The germline gives CDR1 LGHNT, CDR2 FRNRAP. Trimming took off 1 base at V and 3 bases at J, with 16 bases between the two ends. This CDR3 region has 17 residues. The CDR3 reads CASGLAREPALNQPQHF. Written as DNA, the CDR3 is TGTGCTAGTGGTTTGGCGAGGGAACCGGCCCTCAATCAGCCCCAGCATTTT.

This chain links TRBV7-2 with TRBJ1-1; the match to TRBD1 covers 10 bases. This CDR3 spans 14 amino acids. The trim removed 5 bases at V and 4 bases at J, leaving 4 bases unmatched. From germline, CDR1 is SGHTA and CDR2 FQGNSA. The CDR3 DNA reads TGTGCCAGCAGCACCTGGACAGGGGGCACTGAAGCTTTCTTT. Translation: CASSTWTGGTEAFF.

The V call is TRBV11-3, the J call TRBJ2-7; D might be TRBD1 (5 bases). The V and J ends lost 5 bases and 0 bases respectively, with 11 bases between them. CDR1 and CDR2 (germline): SGHNT, YENEEA. CDR3 size: 14 residues. CDR3 bases: TGTGCCAGCAGCCTCCGACAGAACTCCTACGAGCAGTACTTC. It encodes CASSLRQNSYEQYF.

This clone was counted a single time. This chain joins TRBV6-6 and TRBJ1-5; a possible D gene is TRBD1 (5 bases). CDR1 is MNHNY and CDR2 is SVGAGI in the germline V gene (reference sequence). The CDR3 is 14 amino acids. The V and J ends lost 6 bases and 0 bases respectively, with 9 bases between them. CDR3 coding DNA: TGTGCCAGCAGCGGGCAGGGTAGCAATCAGCCCCAGCATTTT. Its translation: CASSGQGSNQPQHF.

This chain connects TRBV9 to TRBJ2-2; TRBD2 matches at 7 bases. With V trimmed by 6 bases and J by 0 bases, 17 bases remained unmatched. Germline V gene sequence: CDR1 SGDLS, CDR2 YYNGEE. This CDR3 contains 19 residues. CDR3 region: CASNEDAGETRSNTGELFF. In DNA, the CDR3 is TGTGCCAGCAACGAAGACGCGGGGGAAACTCGATCGAACACCGGGGAGCTGTTTTTT.

This chain connects TRBV6-1 to TRBJ1-3; TRBD1 matches at 10 bases. J lost 2 bases, V lost 2 bases, and 9 bases had no gene match. CDR1 is MNHNS, CDR2 SASEGT, per germline. This CDR3 comprises 18 residues. As DNA, the CDR3 is TGTGCCAGCAGTGAATATAATTCCGGGACAGGGGCTGGAAACACCATATATTTT. This encodes CASSEYNSGTGAGNTIYF.

This chain joins TRBV29-1 and TRBJ1-4, with 9 positions matching TRBD1. The V segment lost 4 bases and the J segment 7 bases; nucleotides outside the gene matches: 10. The CDR3 has 15 residues. In germline, CDR1 is SQVTM, CDR2 ANQGSEA. CDR3 amino acids: CSVGGPGQGGEKLFF. As DNA, the CDR3 is TGCAGCGTTGGAGGCCCGGGACAGGGAGGTGAAAAACTGTTTTTT.

V and J are TRBV7-9 and TRBJ2-4, with 10 bases lining up with TRBD2. V shed 2 bases and J 5 bases; nucleotides not matched to a gene: 3. Per germline, CDR1 SEHNR and CDR2 FQNEAQ (reference sequence). The CDR3 is made up of 15 amino acids. Written as DNA, the CDR3 is TGTGCCAGCAGCTTATTAGCGGGGGGCCAAAACATTCAGTACTTC. It yields the protein CASSLLAGGQNIQYF. Using reference TRBV7-9 and TRBJ2-4 for the parts outside the CDR3, the full variable domain is DTGVSQNPRHKITKRGQNVTFRCDPISEHNRLYWYRQTLGQGPEFLTYFQNEAQLEKSRLLSDRFSAERPKGSFSTLEIQRTEQGDSAMYLCASSLLAGGQNIQYFGAGTRLSVL.

The chain recombines TRBV21-1 with TRBJ1-5. TRBV21-1 is labeled a pseudogene. The CDR3 has 19 residues. CDR3 sequence: CASSKELDSRTYSNQPQHF. The CDR3 DNA is TGTGCCAGCAGCAAAGAGCTGGACTCACGAACCTATAGCAATCAGCCCCAGCATTTT.

The V gene is TRBV11-3, the J gene TRBJ2-5, with 10 bases aligning to TRBD1. Germline V gives CDR1 SGHNT, CDR2 YENEEA. The CDR3 runs 16 residues. Trimming at V came to 2 bases and at J to 4 bases, leaving 7 bases not matched to a gene. Here the CDR3 DNA reads TGTGCCAGCAGCTTATCGACAGGGGGCAGGCGAGAGACCCAGTACTTC. As protein: CASSLSTGGRRETQYF.

This clone was seen once. The rearrangement links TRBV14 to TRBJ1-1; TRBD1 matches at 9 bases. From germline, CDR1 is SGHDN and CDR2 FVKESK. Trimming removed 5 bases from V and 4 bases from J; junction bases left unmatched: 11. This CDR3 is 16 amino acids long. The CDR3 loop is CASSLRTGVGATEAFF. The CDR3 DNA is TGTGCCAGCAGCTTACGGACAGGGGTAGGGGCCACTGAAGCTTTCTTT.